The T cell receptor (beta chain) under discussion was sequenced for a study of CD8 T cells in ankylosing spondylitis. Study-level points and caveats: Within ankylosing spondylitis blood, a TCR beta motif made up of roughly eight highly homologous variants appeared to be characteristic.

In its sample, this clonotype was seen many times. Its target is not known. TCRdb reprocessed the 5' RACE reads via MiXCR and lists one record per CDR3 protein. The sample includes 450,000 to 550,000 distinct CDR3 sequences, approximately 5.3% of them seen just once. The V gene lost 2 bases and the J gene lost 2 bases, with 9 bases spanning the gap. This CDR3 has 14 residues. From germline, CDR1 is DFQATT and CDR2 SNEGSKA (reference sequence). The chain joins TRBV20-1 to TRBJ2-2; no firm D call. The sample consisted of blood, either unsorted or a sorted T cell fraction (not recorded which). The clonotype originates from a male donor with ankylosing spondylitis. In DNA, the CDR3 is TGCAGTGCTAGAAACCTACTCAACACCGGGGAGCTGTTTTTT. The encoded protein is CSARNLLNTGELFF.